This TCR beta chain was sequenced during a study of human T cells and chemical hapten exposure (dated by TCRdb to the early 2020s). With regard to the full study: Libraries were combined into a pool for sequencing, and differences in TCR yield between samples came mainly from small differences in library volumes within the pool. In alopecia patients, the study followed how the peripheral blood TCR repertoire changed in vivo over primary and secondary sensitization to diphenylcyclopropenone (DPC), a hapten. From each blood RNA sample, both TCR alpha and TCR beta chains were sequenced.

V and J are truncated by 0 bases and 6 bases respectively, leaving an intervening sequence of 12 bases. CDR1 SGHRS and CDR2 YFSETQ are derived from the germline V gene. From the cysteine through the phenylalanine, the CDR3 covers 15 amino acids. The kept DNA is CDR3 alone, 45 bases in frame from the first base. In light of the paper, this sample's time point label describes: healthy volunteer bleed at 2 weeks. Total RNA was extracted from unfractionated whole blood that had been collected in Tempus Blood RNA tubes. About five healthy volunteers served as TCR sequencing controls and were bled at day 0, 2 weeks and 6 weeks. Results and caveats for the whole study, not just this receptor: No change with DPC sensitization was found in the number of TCRs above 1 in 1000 frequency, and no evidence of global repertoire structure alterations was found. Repeated subsampling changed both the strength of the expansion versus patch-test correlation and the threshold at which that correlation became significant.

In the case of this clonotype: Its antigen is not yet known. Base-call qualities are not available, and no considerably larger clone is one nucleotide away.

Library preparation employed RACE. Sequencer: NextSeq 500. During library preparation, unique molecular identifiers were attached to individual cDNA molecules so that TCRs could be counted quantitatively and reproducibly. The study's own analysis went as follows. Samples had a median of roughly 99,000 TCRs, with a range from roughly 23,224 to 700,000. V, J and CDR3 annotation of the TCR reads was performed with the Decombinator software suite. For PS versus PT1 abundance plots, all samples were subsampled to the same number of TCRs (28,000). TCRs were defined as expanded if absent before sensitization and observed at least eight times at the 2-week time point. TCRdb applied fastp at Q25 and MiXCR to the public reads, then kept only in-frame beta chains. Identical CDR3 protein sequences are pooled into one entry, listed with their most common genes and DNA. These V and J calls originate from TCRdb's pipeline instead of the authors' own analysis. The sample yields 75,000 to 100,000 distinct CDR3 sequences; roughly 8.5% were counted once. Together, the top ten hold about 3% of the sample.

The source is a female donor in good health. Some clones in this sample may be carry-over from other donors' samples. Sequencing input: whole blood. Rearrangement joined TRBV5-1 to TRBJ2-2; the D gene lacks a confident call. CDR3 protein: CASSLEGTRAGELFF. The DNA reads as follows: TGCGCCAGCAGCTTGGAGGGCACACGGGCCGGGGAGCTGTTTTTT.